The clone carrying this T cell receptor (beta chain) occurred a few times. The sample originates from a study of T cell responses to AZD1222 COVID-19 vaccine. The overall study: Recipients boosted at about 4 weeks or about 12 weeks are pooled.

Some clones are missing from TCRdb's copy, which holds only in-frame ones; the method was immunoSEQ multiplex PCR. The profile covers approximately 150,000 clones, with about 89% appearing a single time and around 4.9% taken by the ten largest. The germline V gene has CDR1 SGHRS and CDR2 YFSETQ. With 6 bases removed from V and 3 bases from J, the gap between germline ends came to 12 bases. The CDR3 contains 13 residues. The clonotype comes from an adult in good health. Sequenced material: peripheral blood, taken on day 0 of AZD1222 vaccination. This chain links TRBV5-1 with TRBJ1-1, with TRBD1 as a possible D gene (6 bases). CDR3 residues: CASKAQGDTEAFF. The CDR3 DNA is TGCGCCAGCAAAGCACAGGGAGACACTGAAGCTTTCTTT. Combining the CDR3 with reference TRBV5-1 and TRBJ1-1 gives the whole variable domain KAGVTQTPRYLIKTRGQQVTLSCSPISGHRSVSWYQQTPGQGLQFLFEYFSETQRNKGNFPGRFSGRQFSNSRSEMNVSTLELGDSALYLCASKAQGDTEAFFGQGTRLTVV.